The 24 T cell receptor beta chains below come from one sample, sequenced in a study of T cell clonality in common variable immunodeficiency. Study findings and constraints: Reportedly, TCR beta sequences from common variable immunodeficiency showed fewer deletions and N-nucleotide insertions.

Here immunoSEQ multiplex PCR was the method, and the copy in TCRdb shows in-frame clones only, minus some. The sample presents about 21,000 clones, none singletons. These TCRs are of unknown antigen specificity. The sequenced sample consisted of peripheral blood mononuclear cells. The receptors derive from a human donor with common variable immunodeficiency.

A note on this clone: Its ends do not fully match the called genes, so a read error is possible. The sequence runs out 3 residues before the end of the CDR3; the remainder is reconstructed from the germline J gene. The V call is TRBV19, the J call TRBJ1-1; TRBD1 is a possible D gene (5 bases). Germline CDR1 and CDR2: LNHDA and SQIVND (reference sequence). There are 15 residues in the CDR3. CDR3 residues: CASRIGGRGDTEAFF. Incomplete CDR3 DNA: TGTGCCAGTAGGATAGGAGGGAGGGGCGACACTGAA. Together with reference TRBV19 and TRBJ1-1, the CDR3 gives the full variable domain: DGGITQSPKYLFRKEGQNVTLSCEQNLNHDAMYWYRQDPGQGLRLIYYSQIVNDFQKGDIAEGYSVSREKKESFPLTVTSAQKNPTAFYLCASRIGGRGDTEAFFGQGTRLTVV.

The sample holds many counts of this clone. The read comes to an end 3 residues before the CDR3 does, leaving the germline J gene to fill in the end. The chain is built from TRBV5-1 and TRBJ2-1, with D perhaps matching TRBD2 (5 bases). The CDR3 has 16 residues. V was shortened by 4 bases and J by 0 bases, with 14 bases between the two germline ends. Germline CDR1 reads SGHRS; CDR2 reads YFSETQ. CDR3 DNA (partial): TGCGCCAGCAGCCCTCTGAGGGCGTCCTCCTACAATGAG. Its protein product is CASSPLRASSYNE. The whole CDR3 sequence is CASSPLRASSYNEQFF. The full variable domain, rest sourced from reference TRBV5-1 and TRBJ2-1, is KAGVTQTPRYLIKTRGQQVTLSCSPISGHRSVSWYQQTPGQGLQFLFEYFSETQRNKGNFPGRFSGRQFSNSRSEMNVSTLELGDSALYLCASSPLRASSYNEQFFGPGTRLTVL.

This clone was counted many times. Sequencing ends 3 residues short of the CDR3 end; the germline J gene provides the rest. The rearrangement uses TRBV11-2 and TRBJ2-1; 12 bases align to TRBD2. Losses at the gene ends were 1 base for V and 8 bases for J; bases not matched to a gene: 3. Looked up from germline, CDR1 is SGHAT and CDR2 is FQNNGV. The CDR3 sequence is 15 residues long. Incomplete CDR3 DNA: TGTGCCAGCAGCTTAGTGCTAGCGGGGGGGGATGAG. Its translation: CASSLVLAGGDE. The full CDR3 protein reads CASSLVLAGGDEQFF.

In its sample, this clone was seen many times. Sequencing ends 3 residues short of the CDR3 end; the germline J gene provides the rest. This rearrangement joins TRBV2 to TRBJ2-3; a possible D gene is TRBD2 (5 bases). Germline CDR1 SNHLY, CDR2 FYNNEI. Deletions cut 7 bases from V and 0 bases from J, with 14 bases between. The CDR3 covers 15 residues. The CDR3 loop is CASIFKRPSTDTQYF. CDR3 DNA (partial): TGTGCCAGCATCTTTAAGCGGCCTAGCACAGATACG.

In its sample, this clone was seen many times. The read finishes 3 residues shy of the CDR3 end, and the germline J gene is used to complete it. The chain uses TRBV30 and TRBJ2-2; 10 bases are a match to TRBD1. Germline-derived CDR1 and CDR2 are GTSNPN and SVGIG (reference sequence). J was trimmed by 3 bases and V by 2 bases; bases with no gene match: 3. The length of the CDR3 is 15 residues. The CDR3 sequence is CAWSRGTGDTGELFF. The sequenced part of the CDR3 DNA is TGTGCCTGGAGTCGGGGGACAGGGGACACCGGGGAG.

Regarding this clone: The read gets to within 3 residues of the CDR3 end, and the germline J gene fills in the rest. The rearrangement uses TRBV20-1 and TRBJ1-1, with D tentatively TRBD1 (5 bases). With 3 bases removed from V and 0 bases from J, the gap between germline ends came to 8 bases. This CDR3 region has 13 residues. Germline values: CDR1 DFQATT, CDR2 SNEGSKA (reference sequence). CDR3 DNA, as far as it was read: TGCAGTGCTAGTCGGGGGATGAACACTGAA. This sequence encodes CSASRGMNTE. The full CDR3 protein reads CSASRGMNTEAFF.

The sample holds many counts of this clone. The read ends 3 residues early relative to the CDR3; the germline J gene fills the gap. V is TRBV6-2 or TRBV6-3 and J is TRBJ2-7; D unresolved. CDR3 length equals 12 residues. V lost 6 bases, J lost 4 bases, and 10 bases lay in between. Germline V CDR1 and CDR2: MNHEY, SVGEGT. Here the CDR3 reads CASSSVRYEQYF. The covered CDR3 bases are TGTGCCAGCAGCTCCGTGAGGTACGAG.

This clone has a count of ten or more. The read stops 3 residues short of the end of the CDR3; the missing end is completed from the germline J gene. This sequence joins TRBV7-3 and TRBJ1-2; possibly TRBD1 for D (6 bases). The germline V and J ends were trimmed by 5 bases and 6 bases, with 13 bases remaining between them. The germline gives CDR1 SGHTA, CDR2 FQGTGA. The CDR3 extends over 13 amino acids. The part of the CDR3 DNA that was read is TGTGCCAGCAGCCCACAGGGATTGAATGGC. It is translated as CASSPQGLNG. The CDR3 in its entirety is CASSPQGLNGYTF.

The table lists this clone with many counts. The read stops 3 residues short of the end of the CDR3; the missing end is completed from the germline J gene. V usage is TRBV3-1 (or the pseudogene TRBV3-2) and J usage is TRBJ2-1, with D possibly matching TRBD2 (6 bases). This CDR3 is built from 15 residues. Germline values: CDR1 LGHDT, CDR2 YNNKEL (reference sequence). V gave up 6 bases and J gave up 6 bases, with 18 bases separating them. CDR3 region: CASSGGWGLGNEQFF. The CDR3 DNA, read in part, is TGTGCCAGCAGTGGGGGGTGGGGCCTGGGCAATGAG.

This clone was recorded many times. One junction end does not reproduce the germline sequence, and a read error may be involved. CDR3 residues: CASSQGPSHEESYNEQFF. The DNA read from the CDR3 is TGCGCCAGCAGCCAAGGCCCTTCACACGAAGAATCCTACAATGAG. The chain employs TRBV4-2 and TRBJ2-1; D not resolved. The read ends 3 residues early relative to the CDR3; the germline J gene fills the gap. Germline V gives CDR1 LGHNA, CDR2 YNFKEQ. The CDR3 extends over 18 amino acids.

At least ten counts were recorded for this clone. Read sequence stops 3 residues before the CDR3 end, and the germline J gene provides the missing end. The chain couples TRBV19 to TRBJ1-1; maybe TRBD1 (5 bases). The CDR3 has 13 residues. Trimming cost V 3 bases and J 2 bases, with 7 bases left between them. Looked up from germline, CDR1 is LNHDA and CDR2 is SQIVND (reference sequence). The CDR3: CASSIDRNTEAFF. The sequenced CDR3 bases are TGTGCCAGTAGTATTGACAGAAACACTGAA.

This clone came up many times. The read terminates 3 residues before the CDR3 end, so the remaining end is supplied by the germline J gene. V is TRBV10-3 and J is TRBJ1-2; D might be TRBD1 (6 bases). CDR3 length: 15 residues. The germline V gene has CDR1 ENHRY and CDR2 SYGVKD. Trimming shortened V by 3 bases and J by 0 bases, and 11 bases separated the two germline ends. CDR3 DNA, as far as it was read: TGTGCCATCAGTGATAGGAGGGACACTAACTATGGC. Residues: CAISDRRDTNYG. The full-length CDR3 reads as CAISDRRDTNYGYTF.

This clone was found many times. Read sequence stops 3 residues before the CDR3 end, and the germline J gene provides the missing end. This sequence joins TRBV10-3 and TRBJ2-3; tentative D call: TRBD1 (6 bases). This CDR3 is built from 14 residues. Germline assignment: CDR1 ENHRY and CDR2 SYGVKD. The V gene lost 7 bases and the J gene lost 4 bases, with 15 bases spanning the gap. The DNA read from the CDR3 is TGTGCCATCAAGGGTTCGGCAGGGGCAGATACG. Translation: CAIKGSAGADT. In full, the CDR3 reads CAIKGSAGADTQYF.

This clone was observed at least ten times. The CDR3 end is not reached by the read, which stops 3 residues before it; the germline J gene fills it in. The chain carries TRBV18 and TRBJ2-2, with 8 positions matching TRBD1. Trimming removed 3 bases from V and 2 bases from J; junction bases left unmatched: 2. The CDR3 is made up of 15 amino acids. In germline, CDR1 is KGHSH, CDR2 LQKENI. The DNA read from the CDR3 is TGTGCCAGCTCACCGACAGGGGCAAACACCGGGGAG. Its translation: CASSPTGANTGE. In full, the CDR3 is CASSPTGANTGELFF.

A note on this clone: The read terminates 3 residues before the CDR3 end, so the remaining end is supplied by the germline J gene. The chain joins TRBV7-9 to TRBJ2-3; maybe TRBD1 (6 bases). The CDR3 has 13 amino acids. V lost 8 bases and J lost 4, with 13 bases in between. CDR1 is SEHNR, CDR2 FQNEAQ, per germline (reference sequence). CDR3 sequence: CASESRGSDTQYF. The DNA read from the CDR3 is TGTGCCAGCGAGTCTAGGGGGTCAGATACG.

This clone has ten or more counts. The CDR3 end is not reached by the read, which stops 3 residues before it; the germline J gene fills it in. The rearrangement joins TRBV7-9 to TRBJ1-4; possibly TRBD1 for D (6 bases). V lost 3 bases and J 4 bases, leaving 12 bases between the germline ends. Per germline, CDR1 SEHNR and CDR2 FQNEAQ (reference sequence). The CDR3 spans 15 residues. The covered CDR3 bases are TGTGCCAGCAGCTTTTACGGGACAAGTAATGAAAAA. It specifies CASSFYGTSNEK. The whole CDR3 region reads CASSFYGTSNEKLFF. The entire variable domain, with the rest obtained from reference TRBV7-9 and TRBJ1-4, is as follows: DTGVSQNPRHKITKRGQNVTFRCDPISEHNRLYWYRQTLGQGPEFLTYFQNEAQLEKSRLLSDRFSAERPKGSFSTLEIQRTEQGDSAMYLCASSFYGTSNEKLFFGSGTQLSVL.

On this clone: Coverage ceases 3 residues before the CDR3 finishes, and the germline J gene fills in the end. The rearrangement joins TRBV19 to TRBJ1-1, with D possibly TRBD1 on 6 matching bases. Germline V gene data show CDR1 as LNHDA and CDR2 as SQIVND (reference sequence). CDR3 length: 15 residues. V gave up 3 bases and J gave up 0 bases, with 11 bases separating them. The CDR3 sequence: CASSIRDILNTEAFF. CDR3 DNA (partial): TGTGCCAGTAGTATCCGGGACATTCTGAACACTGAA.

This clone was seen at least ten times. Relative to the germline gene, one junction end is altered; a read error may explain this. The read ends 3 residues before the CDR3 terminus; that terminus is restored from the germline J gene. This sequence joins TRBV4-2 and TRBJ2-7; the match to TRBD2 covers 10 bases. Germline values: CDR1 LGHNA, CDR2 YNFKEQ. The CDR3 loop spans 16 amino acids. CDR3 DNA (partial): TGCGCCAGCAGCTACTCTAGCGGGGGCAGCTCCTACGAG. It translates to CASSYSSGGSSYE. The full CDR3 protein reads CASSYSSGGSSYEQYF.

This clone was detected ten times or more. The observed sequence ends 3 residues before the CDR3 terminus, with the missing tail filled in from the germline J gene. This chain uses TRBV29-1 with TRBJ2-7, with 8 bases matching TRBD1. V lost 6 bases, J lost 2 bases, and 6 bases stayed unmatched. This CDR3 is 13 amino acids long. Germline assignment: CDR1 SQVTM and CDR2 ANQGSEA. CDR3 region: CSVGGQGTYEQYF. The DNA read from the CDR3 is TGCAGCGTCGGAGGACAGGGAACCTACGAG.

This clone was detected many times. The read ends 3 residues early relative to the CDR3; the germline J gene fills the gap. The genes are TRBV20-1 and TRBJ2-2, with 12 bases matching TRBD1. The CDR3 sequence is 18 residues long. V lost 0 bases and J lost 5; bases outside the gene matches: 10. Germline CDR1 DFQATT, CDR2 SNEGSKA (reference sequence). The sequenced CDR3 bases are TGCAGTGCTAGAGATCTTAGGGGGACAGGGGGCTGGACCGGGGAG. This translates into CSARDLRGTGGWTGE. From start to end, the CDR3 is CSARDLRGTGGWTGELFF.

The table lists this clone with many counts. The read stops 3 residues short of the end of the CDR3; the missing end is completed from the germline J gene. The V call is TRBV19, the J call TRBJ2-2, with 7 bases identical to TRBD1. J gave up 7 bases and V 6 bases, and 5 bases lay outside the gene matches. The CDR3 is 13 amino acids. In germline, CDR1 is LNHDA, CDR2 SQIVND (reference sequence). The part of the CDR3 DNA that was read is TGTGCCAGTAGATCGTGGACAGGCGGGGAG. This translates into CASRSWTGGE. The whole CDR3 protein reads CASRSWTGGELFF.

This clone appeared many times. The CDR3 sequence is CASSFRGNDGYTF. The DNA read from the CDR3 is TGCGCCAGCAGCTTCAGGGGGAATGATGGC. V and J are TRBV5-1 and TRBJ1-2, with TRBD1 matching over 7 bases. The CDR3 end is not reached by the read, which stops 3 residues before it; the germline J gene fills it in. CDR3 size: 13 residues. CDR1 and CDR2 (germline): SGHRS, YFSETQ. V was clipped by 2 bases and J by 6 bases; unmatched bases: 4.

Many counts were recorded for this clone. From the germline J gene comes the end of the CDR3, since the read stops 3 residues before it. This chain links TRBV7-6 with TRBJ1-4; 7 bases agree with TRBD1. The CDR3 covers 16 residues. Germline V gene lookup returns CDR1 SGHVS and CDR2 FNYEAQ. V lost 5 bases to trimming and J lost 8 bases; unmatched junction nucleotides: 14. The part of the CDR3 DNA that was read is TGTGCCAGCAGCCCAGGGACAGCCATTGGAGGGGAAAAA. Its protein is CASSPGTAIGGEK. The whole CDR3 sequence reads CASSPGTAIGGEKLFF.

This clone came up many times. The read falls 3 residues short of the CDR3 end, and the missing part is taken from the germline J gene. The rearrangement joins TRBV7-2 to TRBJ2-1; 9 bases map to TRBD2. This CDR3 comprises 14 residues. Germline assignment: CDR1 SGHTA and CDR2 FQGNSA. The ends lost 2 bases at V and 4 bases at J; junction bases unmatched: 0. The DNA read from the CDR3 is TGTGCCAGCAGCTTACTAGCGGGGTACAATGAG. Protein product: CASSLLAGYNE. The whole CDR3 sequence reads CASSLLAGYNEQFF.